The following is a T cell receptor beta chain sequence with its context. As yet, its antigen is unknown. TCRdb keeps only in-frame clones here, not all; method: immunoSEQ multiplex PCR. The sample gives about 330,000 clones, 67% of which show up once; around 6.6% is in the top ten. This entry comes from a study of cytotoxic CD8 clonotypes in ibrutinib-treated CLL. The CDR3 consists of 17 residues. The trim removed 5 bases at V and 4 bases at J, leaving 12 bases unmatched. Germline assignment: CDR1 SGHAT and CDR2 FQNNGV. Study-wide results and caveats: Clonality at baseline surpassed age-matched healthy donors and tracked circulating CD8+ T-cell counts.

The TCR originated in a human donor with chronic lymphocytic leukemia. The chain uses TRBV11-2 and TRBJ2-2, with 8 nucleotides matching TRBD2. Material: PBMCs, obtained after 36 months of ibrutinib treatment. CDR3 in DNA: TGTGCCAGCAGCCCCGCGCTCCAGCGGGAGACCACCGGGGAGCTGTTTTTT. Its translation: CASSPALQRETTGELFF.